This record concerns one T cell receptor (beta chain) sequence. Its antigen remains unidentified. This entry comes from a study of shared clonotypes between healthy human individuals. Study-level background: CD8 memory received one plate per donor, CD8 naive two, CD4 memory three and CD4 naive three.

Whole-study findings and limits: Specimens sampled were limited to blood, with tissue repertoires likely differing.

Only Caucasian adults living in Nashville, Tennessee made up the donor group. A split of CD4+ cells into CD45RA+ naive and CD45RA-negative memory subsets was performed. The table came from immunoSEQ multiplex PCR; TCRdb's copy has only in-frame clones and leaves some out. In the table there are about 2,500,000 clones, around nine tenths of which are singletons. Per the germline V gene, CDR1 is MDHEN and CDR2 is SYDVKM. V lost 11 bases, J lost 1 base, and 18 bases lay in between. CDR3 length: 15 amino acids. The receptor was isolated from a man aged 18 to 30 in good health. V gene TRBV28 combines with J gene TRBJ2-1; tentatively, D is TRBD2 (7 bases). Sequenced sample: naive CD4+ T cells sorted from blood. Sample subset: CD45RA+ positively selected. CDR3 coding DNA: TGTGCCTTTCGACGGGGGAGGGGGTCCTACAATGAGCAGTTCTTC. It codes for CAFRRGRGSYNEQFF.